The rows below give T cell receptor beta chains drawn from one sample of a study of post-analysis software for immune sequencing data. Via MiXCR, TCRdb re-called the PCR reads, giving one row per CDR3 protein. Counted here are hundreds of thousands of distinct CDR3 sequences, approximately 57% occurring once; the ten biggest clones make up around 4.5%. The material sequenced was blood. The receptors here all came from a girl aged 10-17 years with multiple sclerosis. Each CDR3 is given with its conserved first and last residue. The order of the fields is J gene, D gene, clone size, V gene, CDR3 protein, CDR3 DNA. The D gene is left open where the match is weak. Some rows mark clone size as missing; the rest say once, few, many or name a class of expanded clone.

TRBJ2-6 - - TRBV5-1 CASSLEASGRGANVLTF TGCGCCAGCAGCTTGGAAGCTTCAGGAAGGGGGGCCAACGTCCTGACTTTC
TRBJ2-1 TRBD2 - TRBV14 CASSQVSLRDYYNEQFF TGTGCCAGCAGCCAAGTCAGCCTCCGGGACTATTACAATGAGCAGTTCTTC
TRBJ2-1 TRBD2 - TRBV6-5 CATAGGLARYNEQFF TGTGCGACGGCAGGGGGACTAGCGAGATACAATGAGCAGTTCTTC
TRBJ2-1 - - TRBV9 CASSPSRNNEQFF TGTGCCAGCAGCCCGAGCAGGAACAATGAGCAGTTCTTC
TRBJ2-5 - - TRBV29-1 CSVVWPGLGTQYF TGCAGCGTTGTTTGGCCAGGTCTGGGGACCCAGTACTTC
TRBJ1-1 - - TRBV18 CASSPLGHTEAFF TGTGCCAGCTCACCATTGGGACACACTGAAGCTTTCTTT
TRBJ2-5 - - TRBV18 CASSPIQETQYF TGTGCCAGCAGCCCCATCCAAGAGACCCAGTACTTC
TRBJ1-2 TRBD1 - TRBV5-1 CASSPYPGQGFGYTF TGCGCCAGCAGCCCTTATCCGGGACAGGGGTTCGGCTACACCTTC
TRBJ1-1 - - TRBV10-3 CAIRGARQDLSTEAFF TGTGCCATCAGGGGGGCTAGACAGGATTTATCCACTGAAGCTTTCTTT
TRBJ2-5 TRBD2 once TRBV25-1 CASSESKGREETQYF TGTGCCAGCAGTGAATCTAAGGGGCGGGAGGAGACCCAGTACTTC
TRBJ2-3 TRBD1 few TRBV20-1 CSASALQGLKSSTSDTQYF TGCAGTGCTAGTGCTTTACAGGGGCTAAAATCAAGCACTTCAGATACGCAGTATTTT
TRBJ2-3 - many TRBV12-3/TRBV12-4 CASSFPDWYTDTQYF TGTGCCAGCAGTTTCCCGGACTGGTACACAGATACGCAGTATTTT
TRBJ1-1 TRBD1 - TRBV6-5 CASSQQGVEAFF TGTGCCAGCAGCCAACAGGGGGTAGAAGCTTTCTTT
TRBJ2-5 TRBD2 few TRBV9 CASSPGLAGRQETQYF TGTGCCAGCAGCCCCGGACTAGCGGGGCGCCAAGAGACCCAGTACTTC
TRBJ2-7 TRBD1 - TRBV27 CASSLGRGTGGTYEQYF TGTGCCAGCAGTTTAGGAAGGGGCACAGGGGGTACATACGAGCAGTACTTC
TRBJ2-1 TRBD2 - TRBV7-3 CASSATGTSYEQFF TGTGCCAGCAGCGCAACCGGGACTAGCTATGAGCAGTTCTTC
TRBJ2-2 - few TRBV7-2 CASKRQNTGELFF TGTGCCAGCAAAAGACAGAACACCGGGGAGCTGTTTTTT
TRBJ2-3 TRBD1 - TRBV20-1 CSARGWVTDTQYF TGCAGTGCCAGGGGGTGGGTCACAGATACGCAGTATTTT
TRBJ2-7 TRBD2 once TRBV7-2 CASSLGGGRAPFYEQYF TGTGCCAGCAGCTTAGGGGGCGGGAGGGCTCCCTTCTACGAGCAGTACTTC
TRBJ1-5 - - TRBV7-2 CASSSRRGQNQPQHF TGTGCCAGCAGCTCCCGACGGGGCCAAAATCAGCCCCAGCATTTT
TRBJ2-7 TRBD2 - TRBV9 CASSAGTSGLSPYEQYF TGTGCCAGCAGCGCCGGGACTAGCGGCCTCTCCCCTTACGAGCAGTACTTC
TRBJ2-3 - few TRBV29-1 CSGRLSTDTQYF TGCAGCGGGAGGCTTAGCACAGATACGCAGTATTTT
TRBJ2-7 - - TRBV5-1 CASSLADQESYEQYF TGCGCCAGCAGCTTGGCCGACCAGGAGTCCTACGAGCAGTACTTC
TRBJ2-1 TRBD1 - TRBV9 CACSVVGTGPDNEQFF TGTGCCTGCAGCGTAGTGGGGACAGGGCCCGACAATGAGCAGTTCTTC
TRBJ2-5 - - TRBV3-1 CASSQVEYRQETQYF TGTGCCAGCAGCCAAGTGGAGTACAGGCAAGAGACCCAGTACTTC
TRBJ2-7 TRBD2 - TRBV11-2 CASSLGGTSGRYEQYF TGTGCCAGCAGCTTAGGGGGGACTAGCGGGAGGTACGAGCAGTACTTC
TRBJ2-7 - - TRBV14 CASSLRMTAYEQYF TGTGCCAGCAGCCTAAGGATGACAGCGTACGAGCAGTACTTC
TRBJ2-6 TRBD1 - TRBV12-3/TRBV12-4 CASWDRVVGANVLTF TGTGCCAGCTGGGACAGGGTAGTTGGGGCCAACGTCCTGACTTTC
TRBJ2-7 - - TRBV10-3 CAISSDSPYEQYF TGTGCCATCAGTAGTGACAGTCCCTACGAGCAGTACTTC
TRBJ2-1 - - TRBV5-1 CASSWQSTEQFF TGCGCCAGCAGCTGGCAGAGCACTGAGCAGTTCTTC
TRBJ2-1 TRBD2 - TRBV7-2 CASSLSLAGGPFNEQFF TGTGCCAGCAGCTTAAGTCTAGCGGGGGGGCCTTTCAATGAGCAGTTCTTC
TRBJ2-5 - - TRBV5-1 CAGSGRHSLETQYF TGCGCCGGCAGCGGCCGGCACTCCCTGGAGACCCAGTACTTC
TRBJ1-2 - - TRBV7-2 CASSLDCAGTTTGGYTF TGTGCCAGCAGCTTAGACTGCGCCGGGACTACAACCGGTGGCTACACCTTC
TRBJ2-1 TRBD1 few TRBV9 CASTPGQGDNEQFF TGTGCCAGCACCCCGGGACAGGGAGACAATGAGCAGTTCTTC
TRBJ2-7 - - TRBV12-3/TRBV12-4 CASSLRGRYEQYF TGTGCCAGCAGTTTAAGGGGCAGGTACGAGCAGTACTTC
TRBJ2-1 TRBD2 few TRBV12-3/TRBV12-4 CASSLEGLAGNEQFF TGTGCCAGCAGTTTAGAGGGACTAGCGGGCAATGAGCAGTTCTTC
TRBJ2-5 - - TRBV23-1 CASSGPPDFSQETQYF TGCGCCAGCAGCGGCCCCCCGGACTTCAGCCAAGAGACCCAGTACTTC
TRBJ1-1 - few TRBV29-1 CSASNTEAFF TGCAGCGCTTCGAACACTGAAGCTTTCTTT
TRBJ2-7 - - TRBV6-5 CASSRTTPIRYEQYF TGTGCCAGCAGTCGGACGACGCCCATTAGGTACGAGCAGTACTTC
TRBJ2-7 - few TRBV10-1 CASSESVTSATYEQYF TGCGCCAGCAGTGAGTCGGTGACTAGTGCAACCTACGAGCAGTACTTC
TRBJ2-5 - few TRBV20-1 CSARDLSEGQYF TGCAGTGCTAGAGATCTCTCGGAGGGCCAGTACTTC
TRBJ2-3 TRBD2 few TRBV5-1 CASSSLAGHSTDTQYF TGCGCCAGCAGCAGTTTAGCGGGACACTCCACAGATACGCAGTATTTT
TRBJ2-7 - - TRBV20-1 CSATRGEPYEQYF TGCAGTGCCACGAGGGGCGAACCCTACGAGCAGTACTTC
TRBJ2-7 - - TRBV5-1 CASSLVAGWDYEQYF TGCGCCAGCAGCTTGGTGGCGGGGTGGGACTACGAGCAGTACTTC
TRBJ2-7 TRBD2 - TRBV29-1 CSCRGLAGDEQYF TGCAGCTGCCGGGGACTAGCGGGAGACGAGCAGTACTTC
TRBJ2-1 TRBD2 - TRBV18 CASSRLAGDSSYNEQFF TGTGCCAGCTCACGACTAGCGGGAGACTCCTCCTACAATGAGCAGTTCTTC
TRBJ1-2 TRBD1 few TRBV27 CASRKEGTGRSYGYTF TGTGCCAGCAGGAAGGAGGGGACAGGGAGGAGCTATGGCTACACCTTC
TRBJ2-6 TRBD1 - TRBV7-9 CASSRRPGGSSGANVLTF TGTGCCAGCAGTAGAAGGCCAGGGGGCTCTTCTGGGGCCAACGTCCTGACTTTC
TRBJ2-3 TRBD2 few TRBV7-9 CASSPRPTSGTQYF TGTGCCAGCAGCCCTCGCCCCACTAGCGGGACGCAGTATTTT
TRBJ2-1 - - TRBV2 CASSVGLSSYNEQFF TGTGCCAGCAGTGTGGGTCTGAGCTCCTACAATGAGCAGTTCTTC
TRBJ2-7 TRBD2 few TRBV5-5 CASSATRVAGYEQYF TGTGCCAGCAGCGCAACCCGGGTAGCGGGCTACGAGCAGTACTTC
TRBJ2-4 - - TRBV5-1 CASSLGAVGPKNIQYF TGCGCCAGCAGCTTGGGTGCGGTAGGGCCCAAAAACATTCAGTACTTC